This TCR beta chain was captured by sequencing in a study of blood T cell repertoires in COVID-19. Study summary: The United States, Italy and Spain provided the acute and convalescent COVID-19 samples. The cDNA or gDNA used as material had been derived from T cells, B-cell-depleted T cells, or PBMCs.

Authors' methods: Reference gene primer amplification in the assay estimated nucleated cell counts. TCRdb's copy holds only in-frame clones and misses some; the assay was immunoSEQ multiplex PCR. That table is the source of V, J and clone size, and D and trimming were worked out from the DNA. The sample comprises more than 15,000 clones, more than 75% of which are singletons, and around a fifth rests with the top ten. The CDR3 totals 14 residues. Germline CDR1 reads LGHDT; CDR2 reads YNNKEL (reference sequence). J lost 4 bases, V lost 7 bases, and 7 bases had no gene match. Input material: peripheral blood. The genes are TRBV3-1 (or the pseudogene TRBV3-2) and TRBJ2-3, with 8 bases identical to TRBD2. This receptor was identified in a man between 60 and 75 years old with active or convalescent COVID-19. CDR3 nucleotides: TGTGCCAGCATCGCGGGGGGAGGTTCAGATACGCAGTATTTT. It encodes CASIAGGGSDTQYF.